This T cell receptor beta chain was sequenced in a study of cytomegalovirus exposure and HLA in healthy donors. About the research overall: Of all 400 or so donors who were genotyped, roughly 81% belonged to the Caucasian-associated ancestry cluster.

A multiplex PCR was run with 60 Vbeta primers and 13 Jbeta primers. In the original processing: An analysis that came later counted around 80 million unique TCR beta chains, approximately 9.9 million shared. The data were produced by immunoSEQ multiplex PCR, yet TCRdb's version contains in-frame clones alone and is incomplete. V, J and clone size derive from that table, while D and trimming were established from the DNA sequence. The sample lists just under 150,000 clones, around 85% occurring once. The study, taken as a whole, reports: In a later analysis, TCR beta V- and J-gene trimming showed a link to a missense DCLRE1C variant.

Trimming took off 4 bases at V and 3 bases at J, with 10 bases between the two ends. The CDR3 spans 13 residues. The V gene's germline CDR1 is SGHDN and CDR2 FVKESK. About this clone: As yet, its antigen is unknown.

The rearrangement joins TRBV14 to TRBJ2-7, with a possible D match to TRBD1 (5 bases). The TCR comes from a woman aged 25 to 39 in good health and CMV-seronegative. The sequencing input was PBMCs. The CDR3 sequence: CASSPRAGYEQYF. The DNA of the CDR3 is TGTGCCAGCAGCCCCAGGGCAGGCTACGAGCAGTACTTC.